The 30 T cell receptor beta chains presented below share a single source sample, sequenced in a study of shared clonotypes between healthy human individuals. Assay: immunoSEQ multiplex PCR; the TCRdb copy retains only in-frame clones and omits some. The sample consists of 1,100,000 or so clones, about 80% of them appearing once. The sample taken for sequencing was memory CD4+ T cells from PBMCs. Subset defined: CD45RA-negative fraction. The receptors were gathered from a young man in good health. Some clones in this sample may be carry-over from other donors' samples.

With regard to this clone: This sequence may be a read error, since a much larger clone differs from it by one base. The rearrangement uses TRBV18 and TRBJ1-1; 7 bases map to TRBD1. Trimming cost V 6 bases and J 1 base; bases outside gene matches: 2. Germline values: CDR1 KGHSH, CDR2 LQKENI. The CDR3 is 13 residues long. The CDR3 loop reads CASSGQRNTEAFF. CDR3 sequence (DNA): TGTGCCAGCTCGGGACAGAGGAACACTGAAGCTTTCTTT.

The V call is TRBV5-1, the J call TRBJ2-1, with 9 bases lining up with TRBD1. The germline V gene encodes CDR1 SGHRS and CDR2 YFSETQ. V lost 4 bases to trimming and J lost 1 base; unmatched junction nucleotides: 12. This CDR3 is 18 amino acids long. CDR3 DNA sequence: TGCGCCAGCAGCCCGGTCGGGACAGGGAAAATTTCCTACAATGAGCAGTTCTTC. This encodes CASSPVGTGKISYNEQFF.

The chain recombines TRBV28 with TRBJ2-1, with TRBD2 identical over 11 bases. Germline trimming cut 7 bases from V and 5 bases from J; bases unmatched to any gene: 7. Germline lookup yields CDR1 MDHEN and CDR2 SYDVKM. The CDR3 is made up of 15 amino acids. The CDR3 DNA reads TGTGCCAGCAAAGGATTAGCGGGAGGGGACAATGAGCAGTTCTTC. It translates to CASKGLAGGDNEQFF.

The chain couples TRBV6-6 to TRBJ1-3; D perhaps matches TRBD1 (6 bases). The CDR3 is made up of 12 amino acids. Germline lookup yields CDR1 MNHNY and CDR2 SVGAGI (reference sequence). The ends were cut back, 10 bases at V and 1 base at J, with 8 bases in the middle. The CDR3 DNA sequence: TGTGCCATACAGGGTTCTGGAAACACCATATATTTT. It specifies CAIQGSGNTIYF.

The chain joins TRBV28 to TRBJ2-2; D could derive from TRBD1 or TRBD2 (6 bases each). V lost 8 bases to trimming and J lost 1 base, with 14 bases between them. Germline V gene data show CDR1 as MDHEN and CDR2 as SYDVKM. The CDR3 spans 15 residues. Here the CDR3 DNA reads TGTGCCAGCGACCTAGGGGGGCGGAACACCGGGGAGCTGTTTTTT. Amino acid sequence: CASDLGGRNTGELFF.

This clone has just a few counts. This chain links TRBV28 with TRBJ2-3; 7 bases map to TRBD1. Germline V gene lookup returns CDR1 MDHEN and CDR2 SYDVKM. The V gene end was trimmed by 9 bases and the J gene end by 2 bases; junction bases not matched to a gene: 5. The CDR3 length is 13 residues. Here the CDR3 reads CASRQGYTDTQYF. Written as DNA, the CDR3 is TGTGCCAGTCGACAGGGATACACAGATACGCAGTATTTT.

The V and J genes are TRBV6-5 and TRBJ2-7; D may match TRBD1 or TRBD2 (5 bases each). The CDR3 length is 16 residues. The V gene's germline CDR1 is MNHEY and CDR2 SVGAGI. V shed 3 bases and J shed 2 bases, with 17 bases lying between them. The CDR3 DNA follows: TGTGCCAGCAGTTATTGGTTCGGGGACGACCCCTACGAGCAGTACTTC. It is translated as CASSYWFGDDPYEQYF.

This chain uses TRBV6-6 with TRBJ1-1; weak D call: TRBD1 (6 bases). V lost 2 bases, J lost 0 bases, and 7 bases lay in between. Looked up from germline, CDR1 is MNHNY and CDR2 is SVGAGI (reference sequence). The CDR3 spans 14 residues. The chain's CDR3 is CASSYRGLNTEAFF. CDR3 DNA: TGTGCCAGCAGTTACAGGGGGTTGAACACTGAAGCTTTCTTT.

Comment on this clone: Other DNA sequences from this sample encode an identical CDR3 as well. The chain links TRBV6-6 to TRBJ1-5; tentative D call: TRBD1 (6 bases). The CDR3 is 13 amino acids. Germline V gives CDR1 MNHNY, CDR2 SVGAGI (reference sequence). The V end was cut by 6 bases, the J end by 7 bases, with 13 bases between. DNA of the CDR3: TGTGCCAGCAGCCCCCAAGGGGGGCAGCCCCAGCATTTT. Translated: CASSPQGGQPQHF.

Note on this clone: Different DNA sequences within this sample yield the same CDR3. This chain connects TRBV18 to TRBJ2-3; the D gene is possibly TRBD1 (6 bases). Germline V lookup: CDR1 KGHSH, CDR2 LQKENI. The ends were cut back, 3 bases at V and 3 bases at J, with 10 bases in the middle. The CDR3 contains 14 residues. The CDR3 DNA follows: TGTGCCAGCTCACCCCAACAGGGAACAGATACGCAGTATTTT. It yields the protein CASSPQQGTDTQYF.

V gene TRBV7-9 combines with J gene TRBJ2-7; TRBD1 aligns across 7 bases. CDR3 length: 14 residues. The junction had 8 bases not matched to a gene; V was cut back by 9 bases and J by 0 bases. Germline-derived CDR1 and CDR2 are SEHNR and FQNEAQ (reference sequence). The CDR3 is CASTKQGNSYEQYF. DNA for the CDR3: TGTGCCAGTACCAAACAGGGGAACTCCTACGAGCAGTACTTC.

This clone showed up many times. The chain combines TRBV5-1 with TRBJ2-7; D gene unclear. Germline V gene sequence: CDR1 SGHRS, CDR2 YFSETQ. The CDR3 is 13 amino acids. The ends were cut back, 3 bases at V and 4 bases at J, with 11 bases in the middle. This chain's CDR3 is CASSSEWEYEQYF. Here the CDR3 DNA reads TGCGCCAGCAGCTCAGAGTGGGAATACGAGCAGTACTTC. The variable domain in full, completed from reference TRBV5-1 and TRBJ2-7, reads KAGVTQTPRYLIKTRGQQVTLSCSPISGHRSVSWYQQTPGQGLQFLFEYFSETQRNKGNFPGRFSGRQFSNSRSEMNVSTLELGDSALYLCASSSEWEYEQYFGPGTRLTVT.

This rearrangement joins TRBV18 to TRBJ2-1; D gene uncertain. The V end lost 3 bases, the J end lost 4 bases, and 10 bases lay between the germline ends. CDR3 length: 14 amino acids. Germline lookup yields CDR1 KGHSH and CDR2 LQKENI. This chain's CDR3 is CASSPSLGYNEQFF. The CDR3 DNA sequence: TGTGCCAGCTCACCGAGCTTGGGGTACAATGAGCAGTTCTTC.

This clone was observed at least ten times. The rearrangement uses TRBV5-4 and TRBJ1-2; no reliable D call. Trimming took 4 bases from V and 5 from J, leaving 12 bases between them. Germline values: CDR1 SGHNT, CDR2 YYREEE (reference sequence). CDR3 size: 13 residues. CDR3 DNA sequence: TGTGCCAGCAGCGGAGAGAGAGCTTATGGCTACACCTTC. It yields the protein CASSGERAYGYTF.

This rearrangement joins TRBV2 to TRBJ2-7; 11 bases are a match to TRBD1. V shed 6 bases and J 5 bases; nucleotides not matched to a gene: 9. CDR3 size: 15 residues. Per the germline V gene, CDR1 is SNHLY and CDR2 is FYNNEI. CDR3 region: CASRAFGTGGDEQYF. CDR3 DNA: TGTGCCAGCAGGGCCTTTGGGACAGGGGGGGACGAGCAGTACTTC. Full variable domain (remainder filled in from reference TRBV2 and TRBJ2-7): EPEVTQTPSHQVTQMGQEVILRCVPISNHLYFYWYRQILGQKVEFLVSFYNNEISEKSEIFDDQFSVERPDGSNFTLKIRSTKLEDSAMYFCASRAFGTGGDEQYFGPGTRLTVT.

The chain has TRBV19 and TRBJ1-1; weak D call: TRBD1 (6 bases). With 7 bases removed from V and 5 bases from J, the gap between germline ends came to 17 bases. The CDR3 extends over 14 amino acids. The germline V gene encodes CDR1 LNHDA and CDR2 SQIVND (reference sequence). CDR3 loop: CASTIRQDSTEAFF. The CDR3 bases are TGTGCCAGTACCATCAGACAGGACAGTACTGAAGCTTTCTTT.

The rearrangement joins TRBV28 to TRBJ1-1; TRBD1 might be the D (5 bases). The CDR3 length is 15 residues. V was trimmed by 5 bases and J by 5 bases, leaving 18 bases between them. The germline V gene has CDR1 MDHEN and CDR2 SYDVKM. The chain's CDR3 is CASSLPTPGRTEAFF. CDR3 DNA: TGTGCCAGCAGTCTCCCAACCCCAGGGAGGACTGAAGCTTTCTTT.

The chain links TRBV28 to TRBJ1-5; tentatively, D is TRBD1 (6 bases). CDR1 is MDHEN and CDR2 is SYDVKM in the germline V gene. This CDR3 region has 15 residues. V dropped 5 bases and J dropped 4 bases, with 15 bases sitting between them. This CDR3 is CASSPLGRGNQPQHF. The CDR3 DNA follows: TGTGCCAGCAGTCCCCTGGGGAGGGGGAATCAGCCCCAGCATTTT. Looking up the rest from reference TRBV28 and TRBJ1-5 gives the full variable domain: DVKVTQSSRYLVKRTGEKVFLECVQDMDHENMFWYRQDPGLGLRLIYFSYDVKMKEKGDIPEGYSVSREKKERFSLILESASTNQTSMYLCASSPLGRGNQPQHFGDGTRLSIL.

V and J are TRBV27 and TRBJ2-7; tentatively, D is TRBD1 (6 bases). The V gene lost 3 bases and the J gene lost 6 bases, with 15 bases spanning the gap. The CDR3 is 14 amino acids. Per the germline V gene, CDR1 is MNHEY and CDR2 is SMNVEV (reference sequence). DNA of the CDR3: TGTGCCAGCAGTTTCAGGCAGGGGTCGTTCGAGCAGTACTTC. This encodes CASSFRQGSFEQYF.

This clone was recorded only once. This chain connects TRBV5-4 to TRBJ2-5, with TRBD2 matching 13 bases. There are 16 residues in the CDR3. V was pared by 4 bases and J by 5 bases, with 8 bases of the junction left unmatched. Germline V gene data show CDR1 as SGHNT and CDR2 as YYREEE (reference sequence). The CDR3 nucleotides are TGTGCCAGCAGCGGCCGGACTAGCGGGAGTTTGGAGACCCAGTACTTC. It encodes CASSGRTSGSLETQYF.

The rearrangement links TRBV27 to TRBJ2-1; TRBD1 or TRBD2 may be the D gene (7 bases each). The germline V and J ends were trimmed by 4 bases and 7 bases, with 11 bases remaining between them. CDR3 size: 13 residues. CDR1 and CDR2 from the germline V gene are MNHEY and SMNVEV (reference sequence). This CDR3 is CASSYQGGNEQFF. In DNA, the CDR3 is TGTGCCAGCAGTTACCAGGGGGGGAATGAGCAGTTCTTC.

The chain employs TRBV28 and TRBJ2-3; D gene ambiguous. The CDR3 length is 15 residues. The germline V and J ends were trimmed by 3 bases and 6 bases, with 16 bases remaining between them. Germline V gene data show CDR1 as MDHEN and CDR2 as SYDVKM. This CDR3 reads CASSLTGNLRDTQYF. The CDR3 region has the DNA TGTGCCAGCAGTTTGACCGGCAACCTGAGGGATACGCAGTATTTT.

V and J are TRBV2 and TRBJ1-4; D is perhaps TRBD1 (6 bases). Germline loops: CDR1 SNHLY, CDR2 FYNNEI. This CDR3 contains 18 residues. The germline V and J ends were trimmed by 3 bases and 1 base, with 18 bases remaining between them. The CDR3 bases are TGTGCCAGCAGTGAGCCCGGGTGGGGGGCTTTAACTAATGAAAAACTGTTTTTT. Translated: CASSEPGWGALTNEKLFF.

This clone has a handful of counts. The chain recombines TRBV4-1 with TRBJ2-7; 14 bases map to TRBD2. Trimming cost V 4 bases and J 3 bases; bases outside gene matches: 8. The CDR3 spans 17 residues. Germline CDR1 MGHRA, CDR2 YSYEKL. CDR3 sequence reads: CASSPGLAGGGVYEQYF. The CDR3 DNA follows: TGCGCCAGCAGCCCCGGACTAGCGGGAGGAGGGGTCTACGAGCAGTACTTC.

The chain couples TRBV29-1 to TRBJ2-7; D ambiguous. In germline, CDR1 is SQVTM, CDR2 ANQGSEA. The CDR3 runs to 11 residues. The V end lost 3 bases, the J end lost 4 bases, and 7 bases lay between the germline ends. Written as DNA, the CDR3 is TGCAGCGTTGATATGGGGTACGAGCAGTACTTC. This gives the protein CSVDMGYEQYF.

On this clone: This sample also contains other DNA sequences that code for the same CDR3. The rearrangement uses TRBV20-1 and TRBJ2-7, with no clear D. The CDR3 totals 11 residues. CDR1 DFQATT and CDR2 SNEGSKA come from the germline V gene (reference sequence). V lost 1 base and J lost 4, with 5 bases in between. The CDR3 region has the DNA TGCAGTGCTAGAGGTGGATACGAGCAGTACTTC. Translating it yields CSARGGYEQYF.

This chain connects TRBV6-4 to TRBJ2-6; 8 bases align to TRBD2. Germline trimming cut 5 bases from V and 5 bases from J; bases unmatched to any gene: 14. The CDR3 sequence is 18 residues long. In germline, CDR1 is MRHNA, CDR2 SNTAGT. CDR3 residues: CASSSGGSRQSRANVLTF. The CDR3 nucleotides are TGTGCCAGCAGTAGCGGGGGCTCACGACAAAGTCGGGCCAACGTCCTGACTTTC.

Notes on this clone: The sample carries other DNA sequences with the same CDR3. The CDR3 protein is CASSYSEDQPQHF. CDR3 DNA sequence: TGTGCCAGCAGTTACTCTGAGGATCAGCCCCAGCATTTT. This chain joins TRBV6-6 and TRBJ1-5; no definite D call. Germline-derived CDR1 and CDR2 are MNHNY and SVGAGI (reference sequence). V lost 0 bases, J lost 5 bases, and 5 bases lay in between. The CDR3 spans 13 residues.

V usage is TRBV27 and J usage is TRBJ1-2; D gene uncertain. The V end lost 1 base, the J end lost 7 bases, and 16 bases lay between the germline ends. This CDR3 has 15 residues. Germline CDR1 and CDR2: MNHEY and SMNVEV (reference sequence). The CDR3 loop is CASSLYGRTAGGYTF. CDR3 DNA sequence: TGTGCCAGCAGTTTATATGGCAGGACGGCCGGTGGCTACACCTTC.

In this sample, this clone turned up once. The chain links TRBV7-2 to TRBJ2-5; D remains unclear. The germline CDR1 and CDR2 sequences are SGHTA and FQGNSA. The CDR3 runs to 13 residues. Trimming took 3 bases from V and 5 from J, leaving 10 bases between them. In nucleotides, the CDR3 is TGTGCCAGCAGCTTTCCCGCGACGGAGACCCAGTACTTC. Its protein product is CASSFPATETQYF.